This T cell receptor beta chain was retrieved from a study of T and B cells in COVID-19 patients. Study-level information: Peripheral blood came from COVID-19 patients with active infection or after recovery. Of about 20 active-infection patients, 12 were critically ill with mechanical ventilation or extracorporeal membrane oxygenation. General study results and limits: Active COVID-19 showed highly clonal TRB repertoires; recovery showed diversity and richness above healthy donors.

BIOMED2 TRB-A/B primer pools were used in multiplex TRB PCR. TCRdb recomputed calls from the multiplex PCR reads with MiXCR, one row per CDR3 protein. The repertoire holds about 14,000 distinct CDR3 sequences, with 25% to 30% as singletons. From blood, about 250-550 ng of genomic DNA served as TRB template. Germline-derived CDR1 and CDR2 are LNHDA and SQIVND (reference sequence). The CDR3 totals 14 residues. With 7 bases removed from V and 3 bases from J, the gap between germline ends came to 12 bases. This clonotype is classed as medium-sized. What it binds is not known. The sequencing input was blood. This sequence was found in a human donor who had recovered from COVID-19. J is TRBJ1-4 and V is TRBV19, with D possibly being TRBD1 (5 bases). CDR3 in amino acids: CASTPGLPNEKLFF. The CDR3 DNA reads as TGTGCCAGTACCCCGGGACTGCCTAATGAAAAACTGTTTTTT.